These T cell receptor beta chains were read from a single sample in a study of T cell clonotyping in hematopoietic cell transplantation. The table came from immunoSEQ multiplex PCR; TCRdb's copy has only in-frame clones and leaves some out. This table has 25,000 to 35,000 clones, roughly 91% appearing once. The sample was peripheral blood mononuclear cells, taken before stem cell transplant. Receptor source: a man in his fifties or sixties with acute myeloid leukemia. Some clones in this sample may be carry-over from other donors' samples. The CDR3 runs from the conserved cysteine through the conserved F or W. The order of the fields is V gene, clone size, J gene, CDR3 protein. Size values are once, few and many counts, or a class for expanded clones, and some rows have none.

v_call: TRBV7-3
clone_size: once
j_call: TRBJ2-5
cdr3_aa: CASSLRGGETQYF

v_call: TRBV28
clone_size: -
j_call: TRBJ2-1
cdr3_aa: CASSFYNEQFF

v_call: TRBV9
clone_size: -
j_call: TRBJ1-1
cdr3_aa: CASSVESWGYTEAFF

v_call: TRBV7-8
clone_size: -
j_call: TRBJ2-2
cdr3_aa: CASSLGQRGALGELFF

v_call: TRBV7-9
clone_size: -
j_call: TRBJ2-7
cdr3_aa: CASSLGFSTTYEQYF

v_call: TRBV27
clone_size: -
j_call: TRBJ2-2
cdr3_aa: CASSWTTGIAGELFF

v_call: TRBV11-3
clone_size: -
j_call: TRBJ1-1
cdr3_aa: CASSLGGHTEAFF

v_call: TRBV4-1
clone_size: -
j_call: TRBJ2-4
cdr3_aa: CASSPSGRAKNIQYF

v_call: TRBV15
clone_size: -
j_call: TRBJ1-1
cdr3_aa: CATSRLLNTEAFF

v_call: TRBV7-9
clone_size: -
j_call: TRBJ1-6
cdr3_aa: CASSSPLGMWDNSPLHF

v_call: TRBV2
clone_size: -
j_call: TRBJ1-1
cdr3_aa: CASILRGQNTEAFF

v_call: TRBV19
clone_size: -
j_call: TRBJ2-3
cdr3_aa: CASSTRGYGGSGDTQYF

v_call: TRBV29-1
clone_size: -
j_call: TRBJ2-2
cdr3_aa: CSVDRRGGTGELFF

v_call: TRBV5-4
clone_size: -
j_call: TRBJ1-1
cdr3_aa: CASSLGWGNTEAFF

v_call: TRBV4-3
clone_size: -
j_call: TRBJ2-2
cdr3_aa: CASSQDKGAWTGELFF

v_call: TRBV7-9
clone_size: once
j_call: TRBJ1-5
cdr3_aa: CASSVNWNQPQHF

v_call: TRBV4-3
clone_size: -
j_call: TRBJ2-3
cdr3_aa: CASSQEAVRGTDTQYF

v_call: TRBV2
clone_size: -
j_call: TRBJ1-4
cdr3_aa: CASSAGDEKLFF

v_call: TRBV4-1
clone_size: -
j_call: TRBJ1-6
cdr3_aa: CASSQESQGPSYNSPLHF

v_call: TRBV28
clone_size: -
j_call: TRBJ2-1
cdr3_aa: CASSSPGLAGRNEQFF

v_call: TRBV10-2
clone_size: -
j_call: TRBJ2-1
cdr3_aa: CASSDLAASGGFRYNEQFF

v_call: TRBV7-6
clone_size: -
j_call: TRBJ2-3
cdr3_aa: CASSLRGGVDTQYF

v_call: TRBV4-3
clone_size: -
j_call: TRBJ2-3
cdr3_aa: CASSQEVRATQYF

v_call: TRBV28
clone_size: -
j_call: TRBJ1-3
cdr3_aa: CATGRGSSSGNTIYF

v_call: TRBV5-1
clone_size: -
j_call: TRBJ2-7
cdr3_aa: CASSLQEGEQYF

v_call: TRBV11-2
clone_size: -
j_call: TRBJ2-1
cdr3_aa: CASSLGMAAYNEQFF

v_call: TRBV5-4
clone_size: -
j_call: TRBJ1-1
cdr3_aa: CASSLVGLNTEAFF

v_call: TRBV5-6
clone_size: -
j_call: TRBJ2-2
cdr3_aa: CASSYRDRSYTGELFF

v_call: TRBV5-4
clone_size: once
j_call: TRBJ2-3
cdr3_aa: CASHATRGSASGTDTQYF

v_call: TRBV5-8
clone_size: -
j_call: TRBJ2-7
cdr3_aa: CASSLRGGSSYEQYF

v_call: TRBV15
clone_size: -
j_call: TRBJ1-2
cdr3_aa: CATSGERWYGYTF

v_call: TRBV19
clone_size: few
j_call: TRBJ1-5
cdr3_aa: CASSIVRDGPQPQHF

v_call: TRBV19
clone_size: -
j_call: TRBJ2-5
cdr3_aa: CASSIGGGRDFQETQYF

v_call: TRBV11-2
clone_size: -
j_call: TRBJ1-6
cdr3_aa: CASSFRGRDSPLHF

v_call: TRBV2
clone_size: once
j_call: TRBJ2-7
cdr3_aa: CASSAQGGPQGEQYF

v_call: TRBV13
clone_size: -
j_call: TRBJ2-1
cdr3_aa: CASSPTGTGRYNEQFF

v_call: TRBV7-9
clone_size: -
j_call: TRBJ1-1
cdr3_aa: CASSPRGGSTEAFF

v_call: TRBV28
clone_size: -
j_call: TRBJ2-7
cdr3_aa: CASNSAGELYEQYF

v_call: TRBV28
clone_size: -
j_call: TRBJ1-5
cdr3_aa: CASGTSTGLSNQPQHF

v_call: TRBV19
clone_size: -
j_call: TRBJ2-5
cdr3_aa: CASGDLPRETQYF

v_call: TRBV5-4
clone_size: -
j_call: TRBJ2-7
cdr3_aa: CASSPGTSDYEQYF

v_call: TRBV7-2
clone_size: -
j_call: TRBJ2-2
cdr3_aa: CASSYSPGQGFVGELFF

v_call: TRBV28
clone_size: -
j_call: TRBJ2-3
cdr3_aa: CASSLFGLAGVGDTQYF

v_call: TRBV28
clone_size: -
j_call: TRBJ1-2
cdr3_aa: CASSLETDGYTF

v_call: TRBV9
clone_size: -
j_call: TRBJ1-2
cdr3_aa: CASSPTGQGRGYTF

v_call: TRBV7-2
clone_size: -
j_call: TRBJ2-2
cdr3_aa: CASSLVGPHTGELFF

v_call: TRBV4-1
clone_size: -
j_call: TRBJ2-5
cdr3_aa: CASSQVGIAGQGQETQYF

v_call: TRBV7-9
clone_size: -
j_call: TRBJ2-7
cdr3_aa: CASSPEEGGSYEQYF

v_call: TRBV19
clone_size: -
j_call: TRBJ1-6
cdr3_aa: CASSLAHSPLHF

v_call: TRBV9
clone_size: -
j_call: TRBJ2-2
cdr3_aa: CASSPSTGELFF

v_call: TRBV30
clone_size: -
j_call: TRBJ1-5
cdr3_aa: CAWSVRSGGRQPQHF

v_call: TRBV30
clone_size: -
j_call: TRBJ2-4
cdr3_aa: CAWSGEWGQLGF

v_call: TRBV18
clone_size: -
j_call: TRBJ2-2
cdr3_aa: CASSLQPASLAGELFF